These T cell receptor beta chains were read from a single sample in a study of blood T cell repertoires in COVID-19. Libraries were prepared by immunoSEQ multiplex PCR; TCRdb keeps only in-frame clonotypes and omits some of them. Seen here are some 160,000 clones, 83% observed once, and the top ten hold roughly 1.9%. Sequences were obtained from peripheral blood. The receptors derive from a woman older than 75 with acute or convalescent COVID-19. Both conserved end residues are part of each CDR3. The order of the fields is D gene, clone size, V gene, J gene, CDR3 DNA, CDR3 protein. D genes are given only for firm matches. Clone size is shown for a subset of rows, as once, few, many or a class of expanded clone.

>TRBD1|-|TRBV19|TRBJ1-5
TGTGCCAGTAGTTTTTCGACAGGGAGCAATCAGCCCCAGCATTTT
CASSFSTGSNQPQHF
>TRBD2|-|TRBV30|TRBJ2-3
TGTGCCTGGAGTGGGAGGCTAGCGGGAGGGCCAAGGCAGTATTTT
CAWSGRLAGGPRQYF
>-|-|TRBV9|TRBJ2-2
TGTGCCAGCAGCGTAGGTGAGGGTCCGAACACCGGGGAGCTGTTTTTT
CASSVGEGPNTGELFF
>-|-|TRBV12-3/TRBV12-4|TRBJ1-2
TGTGCCAGCAGTTTAAGGATCGGGAGGGGCTACACCTTC
CASSLRIGRGYTF
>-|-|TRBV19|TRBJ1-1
TGTGCCAGTAGTATAGATAACATTAACACTGAAGCTTTCTTT
CASSIDNINTEAFF
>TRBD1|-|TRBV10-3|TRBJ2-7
TGTGCCATCAGAGGGGACAGCCCGTACGAGCAGTACTTC
CAIRGDSPYEQYF
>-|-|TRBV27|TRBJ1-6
TGTGCCAGCAGTACCACAGGACGTACGAATCCTAGCTCCTATAATTCACCCCTCCACTTT
CASSTTGRTNPSSYNSPLHF
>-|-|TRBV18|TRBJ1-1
TGTGCCAGCTCACCAGTGCACGGGAACACTGAAGCTTTCTTT
CASSPVHGNTEAFF
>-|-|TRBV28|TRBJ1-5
TGTGCCAGCAGGATGGACAGAAGCAATCAGCCCCAGCATTTT
CASRMDRSNQPQHF
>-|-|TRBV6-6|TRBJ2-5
TGTGCCAGCAGTTACGGGGCGGAGCAAGAGACCCAGTACTTC
CASSYGAEQETQYF
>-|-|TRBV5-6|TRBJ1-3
TGTGCCAGCAGCTTGGTAGGGGCCGGTGTTGGAAACACCATATATTTT
CASSLVGAGVGNTIYF
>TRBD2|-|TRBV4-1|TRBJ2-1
TGCGCCAGCAGCCGGACTAGCGGGAGCATCAATGAGCAGTTCTTC
CASSRTSGSINEQFF
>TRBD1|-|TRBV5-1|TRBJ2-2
TGCGCCAGCAGCACATGGACAGGCGCGAACACCGGGGAGCTGTTTTTT
CASSTWTGANTGELFF
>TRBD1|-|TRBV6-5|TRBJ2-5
TGTGCCAGCAGTTCAGACAGGGCGGAGACCCAGTACTTC
CASSSDRAETQYF
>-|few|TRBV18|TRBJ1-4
TGTGCCAGCTCACCTAATCCAGGGGTGGAGGAAAAACTGTTTTTT
CASSPNPGVEEKLFF
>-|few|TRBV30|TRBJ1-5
TGTGCCTGGAGGGTCGGTGATCAGCCCCAGCATTTT
CAWRVGDQPQHF
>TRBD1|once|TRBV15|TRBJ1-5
TGTGCCACCAGCAGAGAGTTTGGGACAGGGGCTCAGCCCCAGCATTTT
CATSREFGTGAQPQHF